A selection of T cell receptor beta chains follows, all from one sample in a study of cytomegalovirus exposure and HLA in healthy donors. Only in-frame clones appear in the TCRdb table, and some are missing; sequencing was by immunoSEQ multiplex PCR. The sample has about 93,000 clones, roughly 79% seen once; the top ten hold 0.5% to 0.65%. Sequences were obtained from PBMCs. The receptor set was obtained from a man aged 30-40 years in good health and CMV-seronegative. Both conserved end residues are part of each CDR3. A D gene is named only where the DNA matches it firmly. Expanded clones get a size class; other rows say once, few or many, or leave the size out.

-,TRBV6-5,-,TRBJ1-2,CASRDNTSGGYTF,TGTGCCAGCAGGGACAACACATCGGGTGGCTACACCTTC
-,TRBV11-1,-,TRBJ1-1,CASSKYSAVNTEAFF,TGTGCCAGCAGCAAGTACTCGGCGGTGAACACTGAAGCTTTCTTT
-,TRBV5-1,-,TRBJ1-4,CASSLERDEKLFF,TGCGCCAGCAGCTTGGAGCGGGATGAAAAACTGTTTTTT
-,TRBV10-2,TRBD1,TRBJ1-2,CASSKGQVDYGYTF,TGCGCCAGCAGTAAGGGACAGGTGGACTATGGCTACACCTTC
-,TRBV12-5,TRBD1,TRBJ2-1,CASGLEPGQGMFF,TGTGCTAGTGGTTTGGAACCGGGACAGGGGATGTTCTTC
once,TRBV5-6,TRBD2,TRBJ2-1,CASSLGREERSVQFF,TGTGCCAGCAGCTTGGGGCGGGAGGAGCGAAGTGTGCAGTTCTTC
-,TRBV15,-,TRBJ2-5,CATSRGGGLKETQYF,TGTGCCACCAGCAGAGGGGGGGGCCTTAAAGAGACCCAGTACTTC
-,TRBV11-2,TRBD1,TRBJ2-1,CASSINPGQGGDEQFF,TGTGCCAGCAGCATAAATCCGGGACAGGGTGGCGATGAGCAGTTCTTC
-,TRBV7-2,-,TRBJ1-1,CASSPTGNTEAFF,TGTGCCAGCAGCCCTACAGGAAACACTGAAGCTTTCTTT
few,TRBV6-1,-,TRBJ1-4,CASSEGDRPEKLFF,TGTGCCAGCAGTGAAGGTGACAGGCCGGAAAAACTGTTTTTT
once,TRBV10-3,-,TRBJ2-2,CAIREGAVPGELFF,TGTGCCATCAGGGAGGGAGCAGTTCCCGGGGAGCTGTTTTTT
few,TRBV6-5,-,TRBJ2-7,CASSSSGTYEQYF,TGTGCCAGCAGTTCCAGCGGGACATACGAGCAGTACTTC
-,TRBV14,TRBD1,TRBJ1-6,CASSDRDSSTYNSPLHF,TGTGCCAGCAGCGACCGGGACAGTTCAACCTATAATTCACCCCTCCACTTT
-,TRBV11-3,-,TRBJ2-2,CASTHTGELFF,TGTGCCAGCACCCATACCGGGGAGCTGTTTTTT
-,TRBV4-3,-,TRBJ1-1,CASSLEGEKGAEAFF,TGCGCCAGCAGCCTCGAGGGGGAGAAGGGCGCTGAAGCTTTCTTT
-,TRBV29-1,-,TRBJ1-1,CSVEDRRKAFF,TGCAGCGTTGAAGACCGGAGGAAAGCTTTCTTT
-,TRBV10-2,TRBD2,TRBJ2-1,CASSESGLAGEQFF,TGCGCCAGCAGTGAGTCTGGCCTAGCGGGGGAGCAGTTCTTC
-,TRBV6-1,-,TRBJ1-2,CASSDSGLGYTF,TGTGCCAGCAGTGACTCGGGGTTGGGCTACACCTTC
-,TRBV7-9,TRBD1,TRBJ2-6,CASSLQRDRAFSGANVLTF,TGTGCCAGCAGCTTACAGCGGGACAGGGCATTCTCTGGGGCCAACGTCCTGACTTTC
-,TRBV15,TRBD2,TRBJ2-1,CATSDFSGNLYNEQFF,TGTGCCACCAGTGATTTTAGCGGGAACCTTTACAATGAGCAGTTCTTC
-,TRBV11-3,-,TRBJ2-1,CASSLTPKSSYNEQFF,TGTGCCAGCAGCCTAACCCCGAAAAGCTCCTACAATGAGCAGTTCTTC
-,TRBV13,-,TRBJ1-1,CASSHDLTVMNTEAFF,TGTGCCAGCAGTCACGACCTGACAGTCATGAACACTGAAGCTTTCTTT
few,TRBV29-1,TRBD2,TRBJ2-1,CSPVKTSGAWGEQFF,TGCAGCCCCGTCAAGACGAGCGGGGCCTGGGGTGAGCAGTTCTTC
once,TRBV6-6,TRBD1,TRBJ2-1,CASRRQGSSYNEQFF,TGTGCCAGCAGACGACAGGGAAGCTCCTACAATGAGCAGTTCTTC
few,TRBV6-5,TRBD1,TRBJ1-1,CASRRRQGQAFF,TGTGCCAGCAGACGGAGACAGGGGCAGGCTTTCTTT
-,TRBV7-2,-,TRBJ2-5,CASSLNGIQETQYF,TGTGCCAGCAGCTTAAACGGGATACAAGAGACCCAGTACTTC
-,TRBV19,TRBD1,TRBJ1-1,CASSTRTGAFSTEAFF,TGTGCCAGTAGTACCCGGACAGGGGCGTTTTCCACTGAAGCTTTCTTT
-,TRBV11-2,-,TRBJ2-3,CASSYRGEPPGLRPDTQYF,TGTGCCAGCAGCTATCGAGGGGAACCACCGGGACTGCGCCCAGATACGCAGTATTTT
once,TRBV5-1,TRBD1,TRBJ1-2,CTSSLMTGGSGYTF,TGCACCAGCAGCTTGATGACAGGGGGCTCTGGCTACACCTTC
-,TRBV11-2,TRBD2,TRBJ2-1,CASSLAGGGAYNEQFF,TGTGCCAGCAGCTTAGCGGGCGGGGGGGCCTACAATGAGCAGTTCTTC
-,TRBV6-5,TRBD1,TRBJ1-2,CASSYLGQGVYGYTF,TGTGCCAGCAGTTACTTGGGACAGGGAGTCTATGGCTACACCTTC
-,TRBV5-8,-,TRBJ1-5,CASSLLQGPGNQPQHF,TGTGCCAGCAGCTTGTTACAGGGTCCGGGCAATCAGCCCCAGCATTTT
few,TRBV5-6,TRBD1,TRBJ2-3,CASSSGTGNGDTQYF,TGTGCCAGCAGCTCCGGGACAGGGAATGGAGATACGCAGTATTTT